One TCR beta chain is described in this entry. The germline CDR1 and CDR2 sequences are SGHRS and YFSETQ. This CDR3 comprises 14 residues. V was pared by 4 bases and J by 2 bases, with 9 bases between. These data belong to a study of blood T cell repertoires in COVID-19. Clones were sequenced by immunoSEQ multiplex PCR, and TCRdb holds only the in-frame ones, with some missing. The sample contains some 57,000 clones, approximately 85% of which appear only once. The chain links TRBV5-1 to TRBJ1-4; D ambiguous. This sequence originates from a human donor in a cohort sampled during active COVID-19. Sequencing was carried out using peripheral blood. CDR3 sequence reads: CASSREVTNEKLFF. In DNA, the CDR3 is TGCGCCAGCAGCCGGGAAGTCACTAATGAAAAACTGTTTTTT. Full variable domain (remainder filled in from reference TRBV5-1 and TRBJ1-4): KAGVTQTPRYLIKTRGQQVTLSCSPISGHRSVSWYQQTPGQGLQFLFEYFSETQRNKGNFPGRFSGRQFSNSRSEMNVSTLELGDSALYLCASSREVTNEKLFFGSGTQLSVL.